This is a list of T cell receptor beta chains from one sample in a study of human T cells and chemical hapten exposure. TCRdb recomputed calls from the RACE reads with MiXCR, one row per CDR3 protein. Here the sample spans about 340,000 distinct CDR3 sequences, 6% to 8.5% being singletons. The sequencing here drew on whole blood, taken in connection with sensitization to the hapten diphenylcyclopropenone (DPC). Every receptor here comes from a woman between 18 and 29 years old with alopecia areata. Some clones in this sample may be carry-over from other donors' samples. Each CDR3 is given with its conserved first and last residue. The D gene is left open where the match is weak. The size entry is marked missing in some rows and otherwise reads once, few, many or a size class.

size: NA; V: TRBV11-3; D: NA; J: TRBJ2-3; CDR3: CASTQDSTDTQYF; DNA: TGTGCCAGCACCCAGGATAGCACAGATACGCAGTATTTT
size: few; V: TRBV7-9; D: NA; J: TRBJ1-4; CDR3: CASSLVGLRQEKLFF; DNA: TGTGCCAGCAGCTTAGTGGGTCTCCGGCAGGAAAAACTGTTTTTT
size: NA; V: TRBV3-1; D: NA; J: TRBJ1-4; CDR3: CASSRSGAPRAF; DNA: TGTGCCAGCAGCCGCTCCGGGGCACCACGGGCATTT
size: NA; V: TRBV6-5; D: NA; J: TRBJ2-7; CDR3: CASSYDIKEQYEQYF; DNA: TGTGCCAGCAGTTACGACATTAAAGAACAATACGAGCAGTACTTC
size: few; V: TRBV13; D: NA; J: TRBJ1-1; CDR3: CASSYAFGNTEAFF; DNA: TGTGCCAGCAGCTACGCCTTTGGGAACACTGAAGCTTTCTTT
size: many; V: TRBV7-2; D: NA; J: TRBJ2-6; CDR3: CASSSRGASSGANVLTF; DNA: TGTGCCAGCAGCTCCCGTGGGGCCAGCTCTGGGGCCAACGTCCTGACTTTC
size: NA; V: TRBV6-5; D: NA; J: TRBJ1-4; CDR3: CASSGSVGAWEKLFF; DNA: TGTGCCAGCAGCGGCAGCGTGGGGGCGTGGGAAAAACTGTTTTTT
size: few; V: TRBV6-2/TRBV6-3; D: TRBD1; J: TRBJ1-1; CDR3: CASSYHIPTGMNTEAFF; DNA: TGTGCCAGCAGTTACCATATTCCGACAGGGATGAACACTGAAGCTTTCTTT
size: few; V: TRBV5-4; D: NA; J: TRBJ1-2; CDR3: CASGTESMGGYTF; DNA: TGTGCCAGCGGGACGGAGAGTATGGGGGGCTACACCTTC
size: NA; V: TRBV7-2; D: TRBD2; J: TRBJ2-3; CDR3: CASTLAGLTDTQYF; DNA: TGTGCCAGCACTCTAGCGGGGCTCACAGATACGCAGTATTTT
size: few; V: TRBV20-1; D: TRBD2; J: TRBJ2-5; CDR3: CSASREGETQYF; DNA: TGCAGTGCTAGCAGGGAGGGAGAGACCCAGTACTTC
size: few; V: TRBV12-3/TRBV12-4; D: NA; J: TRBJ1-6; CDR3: CASSSGRGNSPLHF; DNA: TGTGCCAGCAGTTCGGGCAGGGGTAATTCACCCCTCCACTTT
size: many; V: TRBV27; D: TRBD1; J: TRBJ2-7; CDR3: CASSLVGTGSYEQYF; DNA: TGTGCCAGCAGTTTAGTCGGGACAGGATCCTACGAGCAGTACTTC
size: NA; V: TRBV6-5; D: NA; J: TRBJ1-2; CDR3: CASSYKGYGYTF; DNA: TGTGCCAGCAGTTACAAGGGGTATGGCTACACCTTC
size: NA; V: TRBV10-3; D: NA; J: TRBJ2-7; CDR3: CAISGDDTYEQYF; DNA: TGTGCCATCAGTGGGGACGATACATACGAGCAGTACTTC